These 16 T cell receptor beta chains were all obtained from the same sample, sequenced in a study of blood T cells in healthy people across ages. Through a sample-barcoded 5' primer and a J-beta primer mix, a second PCR was run for 7 to 11 cycles. MiXCR, run by TCRdb on the 5' RACE reads, gives a single entry per CDR3 protein. The sample records more than 450,000 distinct CDR3 sequences, 27% being singletons. These data were likewise used in another study, on T cells of mothers and their children.

Sequencing was carried out using blood. These receptors were collected from a boy younger than 10 in good health.

This chain links TRBV2 with TRBJ2-5, with D unclear. This CDR3 is 15 amino acids long. Between the trimmed V and J ends, which lost 4 bases and 1 base, there was a span of 13 bases. CDR1 and CDR2 (germline): SNHLY, FYNNEI. The CDR3, as DNA: TGTGCCAGCAGTGGAATCCGGTCTCTCCAAGAGACCCAGTACTTC. It encodes CASSGIRSLQETQYF.

This clonotype has only a few counts. This sequence joins TRBV6-5 and TRBJ2-1, with 11 bases identical to TRBD2. After removal of 3 bases from V and 5 bases from J, the junction contained 0 bases not matched to a gene. There are 14 residues in the CDR3. CDR1 and CDR2 from the germline V gene are MNHEY and SVGAGI. The DNA of the CDR3 is TGTGCCAGCAGTTATAGCGGGGGGGACAATGAGCAGTTCTTC. This gives the protein CASSYSGGDNEQFF.

The J gene is TRBJ2-1, the V gene TRBV12-3 or TRBV12-4, with D unresolved. The J call may not be correct, given that the DNA end is closer to TRBJ2-7. CDR3 length: 14 amino acids. CDR3 protein: CASSFDIKSAEQYF. CDR3 sequence (DNA): TGTGCCAGCAGCTTCGACATCAAGTCAGCCGAGCAGTACTTC.

V gene TRBV29-1 combines with J gene TRBJ1-2; unclear D gene. CDR3 length equals 12 residues. Germline V gene lookup returns CDR1 SQVTM and CDR2 ANQGSEA. V lost 4 bases to trimming and J lost 6 bases, with 12 bases between them. CDR3 nucleotides: TGCAGCGTTGGGCAGCGAAGGGATGGCTACACCTTC. It translates to CSVGQRRDGYTF.

This clonotype was counted at least ten times. The J gene is TRBJ2-1, the V gene TRBV6-5; D gene unclear. Trimming took 2 bases from V and 5 from J, leaving 10 bases between them. The length of the CDR3 is 14 residues. The germline CDR1 and CDR2 sequences are MNHEY and SVGAGI. The CDR3 DNA reads as TGTGCCAGCAGTTACGGTAAACCCAACAATGAGCAGTTCTTC. Its translation: CASSYGKPNNEQFF.

The rearrangement links TRBV12-3 or TRBV12-4 to TRBJ2-7; D gene uncertain. Trimming removed 6 bases from V and 0 bases from J, with 12 bases in between. CDR3 size: 14 residues. The CDR3 DNA sequence: TGTGCCAGCAGGCCCAGGCAGACCTCCTACGAGCAGTACTTC. As protein: CASRPRQTSYEQYF.

This clonotype has just a few counts. This chain links TRBV20-1 with TRBJ2-7, with 15 positions matching TRBD2. The germline V gene encodes CDR1 DFQATT and CDR2 SNEGSKA (reference sequence). V dropped 5 bases and J dropped 6; count of bases not matched to a gene: 8. This CDR3 contains 15 residues. CDR3 nucleotides: TGCAGTGCTGGGGGACTAGCGGGAGGCGTCGGCGAGCAGTACTTC. It encodes CSAGGLAGGVGEQYF.

In this sample, this clonotype turned up a few times. The J gene is TRBJ1-1, the V gene TRBV5-1; a possible D gene is TRBD1 (6 bases). This CDR3 comprises 16 residues. Per germline, CDR1 SGHRS and CDR2 YFSETQ. The V end was cut by 2 bases, the J end by 1 base, with 15 bases between. The CDR3 DNA reads as TGCGCCAGCAGCTTTGGACAGCAGATTTCGAACACTGAAGCTTTCTTT. Its translation is CASSFGQQISNTEAFF.

J is TRBJ2-2 and V is TRBV12-3 or TRBV12-4; D call uncertain. V lost 9 bases and J lost 0, with 11 bases in between. The CDR3 loop spans 14 amino acids. The CDR3 sequence is CASLQLANTGELFF. CDR3 coding DNA: TGTGCCAGTCTTCAGCTGGCGAACACCGGGGAGCTGTTTTTT.

V is TRBV7-9 and J is TRBJ2-5; weak D call: TRBD1 (6 bases). CDR1 and CDR2 (germline): SEHNR, FQNEAQ (reference sequence). The V end was cut by 3 bases, the J end by 5 bases, with 13 bases between. This CDR3 region has 14 residues. The CDR3 sequence: CASSLHRVAETQYF. The CDR3 coding sequence is TGTGCCAGCAGCTTGCACAGGGTAGCGGAGACCCAGTACTTC. The variable domain in full, with the rest retrieved from reference TRBV7-9 and TRBJ2-5, is DTGVSQNPRHKITKRGQNVTFRCDPISEHNRLYWYRQTLGQGPEFLTYFQNEAQLEKSRLLSDRFSAERPKGSFSTLEIQRTEQGDSAMYLCASSLHRVAETQYFGPGTRLLVL.

The chain is built from TRBV27 and TRBJ2-7; tentatively, D is TRBD1 (5 bases). CDR1 is MNHEY and CDR2 is SMNVEV in the germline V gene (reference sequence). Trimming removed 3 bases from V and 4 bases from J, with 13 bases in between. The CDR3 contains 14 residues. In DNA form, the CDR3 reads TGTGCCAGCAGTTTCCAGGGTGTAGGATACGAGCAGTACTTC. It is translated as CASSFQGVGYEQYF.

The V call is TRBV25-1, the J call TRBJ2-1; 10 nucleotides align to TRBD1. This CDR3 contains 16 residues. CDR1 is MGHDK, CDR2 SYGVNS, per germline. The V gene end was trimmed by 4 bases and the J gene end by 4 bases; junction bases not matched to a gene: 7. The CDR3 DNA reads TGTGCCAGCAGTGCCCCCCGGGACAGGGGTTACAATGAGCAGTTCTTC. Translation gives CASSAPRDRGYNEQFF.

The chain carries TRBV20-1 and TRBJ2-5; D gene ambiguous. The CDR3 is made up of 15 amino acids. Germline CDR1 is DFQATT and CDR2 is SNEGSKA (reference sequence). V lost 6 bases to trimming and J lost 4 bases, with 21 bases between them. This chain's CDR3 is CSAPTPSPLGETQYF. As DNA, the CDR3 is TGCAGTGCCCCGACCCCTTCTCCCTTGGGAGAGACCCAGTACTTC.

This clonotype came up a few times. The chain has TRBV9 and TRBJ1-4; unclear D gene. The V gene's germline CDR1 is SGDLS and CDR2 YYNGEE. V was cut by 4 bases and J by 0 bases, with 10 bases left in between. The CDR3 has 15 amino acids. The CDR3 sequence: CASSPHTSTNEKLFF. CDR3 nucleotides: TGTGCCAGCAGCCCGCACACGTCAACTAATGAAAAACTGTTTTTT. Drawing the rest from reference TRBV9 and TRBJ1-4, the complete variable domain is DSGVTQTPKHLITATGQRVTLRCSPRSGDLSVYWYQQSLDQGLQFLIQYYNGEERAKGNILERFSAQQFPDLHSELNLSSLELGDSALYFCASSPHTSTNEKLFFGSGTQLSVL.

This chain joins TRBV6-6 and TRBJ2-5; TRBD2 matches 12 bases. The J segment lost 5 bases and the V segment lost 5 bases, leaving 6 bases of the junction unmatched. Germline CDR1 is MNHNY and CDR2 is SVGAGI (reference sequence). CDR3 length equals 15 residues. The CDR3 loop is CASSRLAGEGETQYF. CDR3 sequence (DNA): TGTGCCAGCAGTAGACTAGCGGGAGAGGGGGAGACCCAGTACTTC.

This clonotype showed up just once. The chain uses TRBV6-2 or TRBV6-3 and TRBJ1-1; D gene ambiguous. Per the germline V gene, CDR1 is MNHEY and CDR2 is SVGEGT. CDR3 size: 14 residues. V shed 2 bases and J shed 3 bases, with 10 bases lying between them. CDR3: CASSYAQVYTEAFF. DNA for the CDR3: TGTGCCAGCAGTTACGCCCAGGTATACACTGAAGCTTTCTTT.